This TCR beta chain came from a study of T cell responses to AZD1222 COVID-19 vaccine. The CDR3 has 15 residues. V lost 6 bases and J lost 1, with 15 bases in between. Germline V gene lookup returns CDR1 MNHEY and CDR2 SVGAGI. Sequencing used immunoSEQ multiplex PCR; TCRdb keeps in-frame clones, though not all of them. The sample shows 120,000 or so clones, 90% to 95% of them seen only once. This clone has just a few counts. This sequence was found in an adult who received the AZD1222 COVID-19 vaccine. The V and J genes are TRBV6-5 and TRBJ1-1, with D possibly matching TRBD1 (5 bases). This sample comprised peripheral blood, obtained 28 days after the second AZD1222 dose. The CDR3 sequence: CASRKPGRGNTEAFF. CDR3 sequence (DNA): TGTGCCAGCAGGAAACCGGGGAGGGGGAACACTGAAGCTTTCTTT.